This T cell receptor beta chain came from a study of T cells after yellow fever vaccination. The overall study: Where fractions had low cell numbers, libraries were prepared from them with the SMART-Seq v4 Ultra Low Input RNA kit.

A few counts support this clonotype. What it recognizes is unknown. The CDR3 is 18 residues long. Trimming removed 1 base at V and 1 base at J, with 14 bases between. Germline V gene data show CDR1 as LGHNA and CDR2 as YSLEER. TCR cDNA was made by 5'RACE template switching, adding a universal primer site and UMIs. TCRdb re-called the 5' RACE reads through MiXCR, storing one row per CDR3 protein. There are 120,000 or so distinct CDR3 sequences in the sample; roughly 15% occur only once, and more than 40% lies in the top ten. General study results and limits: A minor fraction of clonotypes spanned both CD4 and CD8 compartments. Clones that expanded after primary vaccination mostly reappeared after the booster (around 96% CD4, 80% to 90% CD8).

The clonotype was recovered from a young man who received the YFV17D yellow fever vaccine. This chain joins TRBV4-3 and TRBJ2-6; possibly TRBD2 for D (5 bases). Sequencing was performed on CD8+ T cells sorted from PBMCs, taken 5 days after the yellow fever booster vaccination. CDR3 nucleotide sequence: TGCGCCAGCAGCCAAGTGGGCGGGTTTCCATCTGGGGCCAACGTCCTGACTTTC. The encoded protein is CASSQVGGFPSGANVLTF.